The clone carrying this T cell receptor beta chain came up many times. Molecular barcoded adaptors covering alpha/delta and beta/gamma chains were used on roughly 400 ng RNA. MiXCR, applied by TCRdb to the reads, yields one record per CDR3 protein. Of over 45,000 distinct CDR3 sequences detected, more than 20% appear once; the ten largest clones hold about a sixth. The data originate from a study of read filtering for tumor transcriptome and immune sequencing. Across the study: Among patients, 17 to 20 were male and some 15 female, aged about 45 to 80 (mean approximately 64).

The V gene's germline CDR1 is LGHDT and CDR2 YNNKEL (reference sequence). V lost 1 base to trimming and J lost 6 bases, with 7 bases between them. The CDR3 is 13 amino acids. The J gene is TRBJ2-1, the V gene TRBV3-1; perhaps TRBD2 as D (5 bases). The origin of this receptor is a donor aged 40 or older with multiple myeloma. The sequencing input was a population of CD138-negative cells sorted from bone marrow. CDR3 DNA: TGTGCCAGCAGCCAAGCGGCGGGCAATGAGCAGTTCTTC. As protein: CASSQAAGNEQFF.